This TCR beta chain was sequenced during a study of blood T cell repertoires in COVID-19. Background on the study: PBMCs, B-cell-depleted T cells, or T cells provided the cDNA or gDNA that made up the material.

In the original processing: Estimation of nucleated cell counts was performed using reference gene primer amplification. The data were produced by immunoSEQ multiplex PCR, yet TCRdb's version contains in-frame clones alone and is incomplete. V and J calls and clone size are given by that table; D and trimming were obtained from the DNA. The sample contains roughly 66,000 clones, about 90% of which appear only once. The CDR3 extends over 15 amino acids. From germline, CDR1 is LGHDT and CDR2 YNNKEL (reference sequence). Trimming pared 0 bases from V and 3 bases from J, leaving 9 bases between. This clone was picked up one time.

Sequences were obtained from peripheral blood. This receptor was obtained from a human donor in a cohort sampled during active COVID-19. The rearrangement links TRBV3-1 (or the pseudogene TRBV3-2) to TRBJ2-1, with a weak D call TRBD2 (6 bases). The CDR3 sequence is CASSQEVGGYNEQFF. Written as DNA, the CDR3 is TGTGCCAGCAGCCAAGAAGTCGGGGGCTACAATGAGCAGTTCTTC.